Ten or more counts support the clone carrying this TCR beta chain. The antigen is unknown. This specimen comes from a study of T cells after yellow fever vaccination. Whole-study results and caveats: Abundant bulk-population clonotypes could contaminate the FACS-sorted repertoires. Reappearing after the booster were most of the clones from primary vaccination (about 96% CD4, roughly 86% CD8).

The CDR3 runs 15 residues. With V trimmed by 7 bases and J by 14 bases, 15 bases remained unmatched. Germline loops: CDR1 MDHEN, CDR2 SYDVKM. Researchers made TCR cDNA using 5'RACE template switching, and this step added a universal primer site and UMIs. Each CDR3 protein is one row after TCRdb ran MiXCR on the 5' RACE reads. The sample shows hundreds of thousands of distinct CDR3 sequences, approximately 3.9% of them seen only once. The sequence came from a man between 18 and 29 years old who received the YFV17D yellow fever vaccine. The chain couples TRBV28 to TRBJ1-6; 9 nucleotides match TRBD1. The sequencing used PBMCs, collected on the day of the yellow fever booster vaccination. CDR3 protein: CASTINPGQGRTLHF. The CDR3 DNA follows: TGTGCCAGCACCATTAACCCGGGACAGGGCCGCACCCTCCACTTT.